The 15 T cell receptor beta chains in this list originate from one sample, sequenced in a study of radiotherapy plus CTLA-4 blockade in lung cancer. Generated by immunoSEQ multiplex PCR, the TCRdb table keeps only in-frame clones and is missing some. Here the sample spans some 50,000 clones, approximately 79% being singletons. Sequencing was performed on peripheral blood, taken from a patient treated with radiotherapy plus ipilimumab. The receptor source for this set is a human donor with non-small cell lung cancer who had a partial response to radiotherapy plus ipilimumab.

The CDR3 DNA reads as TGTGCCAGCAGGGCTCAGGGGTCCGATGGCTACACCTTC. It is translated as CASRAQGSDGYTF. V is TRBV6-1 and J is TRBJ1-2, with D perhaps TRBD1 (6 bases). The CDR3 spans 13 residues. Germline CDR1 reads MNHNS; CDR2 reads SASEGT. Trimming pared 6 bases from V and 6 bases from J, leaving 14 bases between.

Comment on this clone: The sample contains more than one DNA sequence encoding this CDR3. The chain has TRBV5-1 and TRBJ2-7; TRBD1 is a possible D gene (5 bases). Trimming took 4 bases from V and 3 from J, leaving 11 bases between them. This CDR3 has 13 amino acids. The V gene's germline CDR1 is SGHRS and CDR2 YFSETQ. CDR3 loop: CASSRGDSYEQYF. In nucleotides, the CDR3 is TGCGCCAGCAGCCGCGGCGACAGCTACGAGCAGTACTTC. Drawing the rest from reference TRBV5-1 and TRBJ2-7, the complete variable domain is KAGVTQTPRYLIKTRGQQVTLSCSPISGHRSVSWYQQTPGQGLQFLFEYFSETQRNKGNFPGRFSGRQFSNSRSEMNVSTLELGDSALYLCASSRGDSYEQYFGPGTRLTVT.

This clone is judged medium-sized. CDR3 nucleotide sequence: TGCGCCCCCGAGGTTGGTCAGCCCCAGCATTTT. It specifies CAPEVGQPQHF. The chain uses TRBV10-2 and TRBJ1-5; no definite D call. Between the trimmed V and J ends, which lost 11 bases and 6 bases, there was a span of 11 bases. Germline V CDR1 and CDR2: WSHSY, SAAADI. CDR3 size: 11 residues.

The V gene is TRBV6-1, the J gene TRBJ2-3; a possible D gene is TRBD2 (5 bases). V lost 1 base to trimming and J lost 0 bases, with 8 bases between them. CDR3 length: 15 amino acids. CDR1 is MNHNS, CDR2 SASEGT, per germline. The CDR3 loop is CASSEGGRSTDTQYF. In nucleotides, the CDR3 is TGTGCCAGCAGTGAAGGAGGGCGGAGCACAGATACGCAGTATTTT.

This chain uses TRBV7-2 with TRBJ2-6; D remains unclear. The CDR3 has 16 residues. Germline assignment: CDR1 SGHTA and CDR2 FQGNSA. V was clipped by 0 bases and J by 0 bases, with 6 bases between them. CDR3 in amino acids: CASSLAVLSGANVLTF. The CDR3 region has the DNA TGTGCCAGCAGCTTAGCCGTTCTCTCTGGGGCCAACGTCCTGACTTTC.

The chain joins TRBV5-6 to TRBJ2-1, with TRBD2 matching 8 bases. Germline CDR1 SGHDT, CDR2 YYEEEE. Unmatched junction bases numbered 7, after V lost 4 bases and J lost 4 bases. The CDR3 extends over 15 amino acids. CDR3 sequence (DNA): TGTGCCAGCAGCCCTGAAGCGGGGGCGTACAATGAGCAGTTCTTC. It translates to CASSPEAGAYNEQFF.

The chain joins TRBV6-1 to TRBJ2-7; 7 bases map to TRBD1. Germline V gene lookup returns CDR1 MNHNS and CDR2 SASEGT. V shed 3 bases and J 0 bases; nucleotides not matched to a gene: 8. CDR3 size: 16 residues. CDR3 in amino acids: CASSDEDRVASYEQYF. CDR3 coding DNA: TGTGCCAGCAGTGACGAAGACAGGGTAGCCTCCTACGAGCAGTACTTC.

The chain is built from TRBV7-9 and TRBJ2-1; 9 nucleotides align to TRBD1. Per germline, CDR1 SEHNR and CDR2 FQNEAQ (reference sequence). The CDR3 loop spans 15 amino acids. J was trimmed by 6 bases and V by 5 bases; bases with no gene match: 8. DNA for the CDR3: TGTGCCAGCAGCCCAGGGGACAGGGCGGTCAATGAGCAGTTCTTC. Protein: CASSPGDRAVNEQFF.

The V and J genes are TRBV5-6 and TRBJ2-5; 8 positions agree with TRBD2. This CDR3 has 15 amino acids. V lost 2 bases, J lost 5 bases, and 8 bases stayed unmatched. Germline CDR1 and CDR2: SGHDT and YYEEEE. The CDR3 spells CASSFGRGNRETQYF. CDR3 sequence (DNA): TGTGCCAGCAGCTTCGGGAGGGGAAACAGGGAGACCCAGTACTTC.

The V gene is TRBV6-1, the J gene TRBJ2-7; no firm D call. This CDR3 region has 12 residues. The germline V and J ends were trimmed by 3 bases and 1 base, with 4 bases remaining between them. Looked up from germline, CDR1 is MNHNS and CDR2 is SASEGT. This chain's CDR3 is CASSDRSYEQYF. The CDR3, as DNA: TGTGCCAGCAGTGACAGATCCTACGAGCAGTACTTC.

This clone has more than one count but fewer than ten. V is TRBV18 and J is TRBJ1-2; 7 nucleotides align to TRBD1. The germline V gene encodes CDR1 KGHSH and CDR2 LQKENI. The CDR3 length is 14 residues. V shed 4 bases and J 2 bases; nucleotides not matched to a gene: 4. The CDR3 coding sequence is TGTGCCAGCTCACTATCGGGACAGAACTATGGCTACACCTTC. Amino acid sequence: CASSLSGQNYGYTF. Combining the CDR3 with reference TRBV18 and TRBJ1-2 gives the whole variable domain NAGVMQNPRHLVRRRGQEARLRCSPMKGHSHVYWYRQLPEEGLKFMVYLQKENIIDESGMPKERFSAEFPKEGPSILRIQQVVRGDSAAYFCASSLSGQNYGYTFGSGTRLTVV.

V and J are TRBV9 and TRBJ2-3, with 9 bases that match TRBD2. V lost 0 bases to trimming and J lost 8 bases; unmatched junction nucleotides: 13. The CDR3 consists of 17 residues. Per germline, CDR1 SGDLS and CDR2 YYNGEE. As DNA, the CDR3 is TGTGCCAGCAGCGTAGAGAATAGCGGGGGTTGGGGTGGTACGCAGTATTTT. This sequence encodes CASSVENSGGWGGTQYF.

The chain couples TRBV14 to TRBJ2-3; 8 bases agree with TRBD2. J gave up 9 bases and V 2 bases, and 16 bases lay outside the gene matches. This CDR3 is built from 17 residues. Germline CDR1 and CDR2: SGHDN and FVKESK. In nucleotides, the CDR3 is TGTGCCAGCAGCCAATTAGACGGGGGGGATCTAAGGAGGACGCAGTATTTT. It is translated as CASSQLDGGDLRRTQYF.

In this sample, this clone turned up once. The chain combines TRBV23-1 with TRBJ1-1; 9 bases line up with TRBD1. Being an ORF, TRBV23-1 has a function that is uncertain. The CDR3 has 19 residues. V was clipped by 1 base and J by 0 bases; unmatched bases: 12. Here the CDR3 reads CASSQFLGQGTGLNTEAFF. CDR3 sequence (DNA): TGCGCCAGCAGTCAATTTCTCGGACAGGGGACGGGGCTGAACACTGAAGCTTTCTTT.

The chain joins TRBV11-1 to TRBJ2-1; D possibly corresponds to TRBD1 (5 bases). Germline V gives CDR1 SGHAT, CDR2 FQDESV (reference sequence). Deletions cut 7 bases from V and 4 bases from J, with 17 bases between. The CDR3 is 15 amino acids. The CDR3 protein is CASNPQAVAYNEQFF. In DNA, the CDR3 is TGTGCCAGCAACCCACAGGCTGTGGCGTACAATGAGCAGTTCTTC.